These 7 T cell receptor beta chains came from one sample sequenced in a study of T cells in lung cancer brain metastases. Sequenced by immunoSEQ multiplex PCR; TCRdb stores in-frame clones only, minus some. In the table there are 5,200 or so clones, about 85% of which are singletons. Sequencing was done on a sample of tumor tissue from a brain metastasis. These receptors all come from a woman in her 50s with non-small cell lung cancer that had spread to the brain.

For the CDR3, the DNA is TGTGCCAGCAGCTTGGGCTCTAGCTCTGAAGAGACCCAGTACTTC. Its protein product is CASSLGSSSEETQYF. The genes are TRBV5-4 and TRBJ2-5; TRBD2 is a possible D gene (5 bases). CDR3 size: 15 residues. Germline V gene data show CDR1 as SGHNT and CDR2 as YYREEE (reference sequence). V was trimmed by 0 bases and J by 3 bases, leaving 12 bases between them.

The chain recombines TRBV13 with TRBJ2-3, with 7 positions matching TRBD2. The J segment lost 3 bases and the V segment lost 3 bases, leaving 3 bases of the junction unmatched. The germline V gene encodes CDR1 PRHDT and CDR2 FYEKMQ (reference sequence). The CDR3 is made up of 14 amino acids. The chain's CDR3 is CASSFGRETDTQYF. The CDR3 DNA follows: TGTGCCAGCAGCTTCGGGCGGGAGACAGATACGCAGTATTTT. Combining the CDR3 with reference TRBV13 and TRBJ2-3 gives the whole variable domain AAGVIQSPRHLIKEKRETATLKCYPIPRHDTVYWYQQGPGQDPQFLISFYEKMQSDKGSIPDRFSAQQFSDYHSELNMSSLELGDSALYFCASSFGRETDTQYFGPGTRLTVL.

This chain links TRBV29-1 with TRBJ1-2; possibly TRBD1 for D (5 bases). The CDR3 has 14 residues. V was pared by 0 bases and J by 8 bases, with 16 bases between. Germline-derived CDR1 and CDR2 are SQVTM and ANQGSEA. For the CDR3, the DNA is TGCAGCGTTGAAGAACTCAACCGCCGGGGGGGCTACACCTTC. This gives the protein CSVEELNRRGGYTF.

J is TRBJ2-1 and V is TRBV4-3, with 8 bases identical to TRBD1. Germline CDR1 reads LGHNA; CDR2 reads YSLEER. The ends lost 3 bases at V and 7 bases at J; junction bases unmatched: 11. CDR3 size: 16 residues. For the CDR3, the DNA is TGCGCCAGCAGCCAGACCAGGGGGACAGGCTGGAATGAGCAGTTCTTC. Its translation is CASSQTRGTGWNEQFF.

This chain's CDR3 is CASILGVSTEAFF. Written as DNA, the CDR3 is TGTGCCAGCATCCTGGGGGTGTCCACTGAAGCTTTCTTT. This sequence joins TRBV28 and TRBJ1-1, with a possible D match to TRBD1 (5 bases). V gave up 7 bases and J gave up 4 bases, with 13 bases separating them. Germline CDR1 and CDR2: MDHEN and SYDVKM. The CDR3 has 13 residues.

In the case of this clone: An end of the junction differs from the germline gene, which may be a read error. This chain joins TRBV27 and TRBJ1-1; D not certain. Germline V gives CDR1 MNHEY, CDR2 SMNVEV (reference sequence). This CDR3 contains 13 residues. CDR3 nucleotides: TGTGCTAGCAGTCGATCCCCGGTCAAAGAAGCTTTCTTT. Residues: CASSRSPVKEAFF.

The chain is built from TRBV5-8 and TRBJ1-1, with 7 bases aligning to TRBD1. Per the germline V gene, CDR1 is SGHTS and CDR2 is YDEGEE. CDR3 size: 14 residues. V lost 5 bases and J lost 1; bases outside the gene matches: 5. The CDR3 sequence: CASRSGQWNTEAFF. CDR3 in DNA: TGTGCCAGCAGATCGGGACAGTGGAACACTGAAGCTTTCTTT.